One sample yielded the 4 T cell receptor beta chains listed below, sequenced in a study of metastatic and nonmetastatic thyroid tumors. From the PCR reads, TCRdb re-called clones with MiXCR. This sample carries around 40,000 clones, roughly a sixth of them seen once, and the ten largest clones take 6.2%. No treatment had been given to any patient before thyroid surgery. The sequenced material came from blood. These receptors were collected from a male donor with papillary thyroid cancer or a benign thyroid nodule (not recorded which). Some clones in this sample may be carry-over from other donors' samples.

This clone was observed many times. The chain couples TRBV11-3 to TRBJ2-7, with D uncertain. Trimming left V 1 base short and J 2 bases short, with 15 bases between. Germline CDR1 is SGHNT and CDR2 is YENEEA. The CDR3 has 16 residues. The DNA for the CDR3 is TGTGCCAGCAGCTTAGGCCCCTTCAAGGGCACCTACGAGCAGTACTTC. Its protein is CASSLGPFKGTYEQYF.

In its sample, this clone was seen many times. The chain links TRBV4-2 to TRBJ2-7; a weak D match, TRBD1 (6 bases). V was pared by 0 bases and J by 0 bases, with 12 bases between. CDR3 length equals 16 residues. Germline V CDR1 and CDR2: LGHNA, YNFKEQ. The CDR3 loop reads CASSQDLGDNSYEQYF. The DNA for the CDR3 is TGTGCCAGCAGCCAAGATCTGGGGGACAACTCCTACGAGCAGTACTTC.

Many counts were recorded for this clone. The chain carries TRBV19 and TRBJ2-3, with D possibly matching TRBD1 (6 bases). V was pared by 1 base and J by 0 bases, with 11 bases between. The CDR3 spans 16 residues. Looked up from germline, CDR1 is LNHDA and CDR2 is SQIVND (reference sequence). The CDR3 reads CASSIVLRGSTDTQYF. For the CDR3, the DNA is TGTGCCAGTAGTATAGTTCTCAGGGGTAGCACAGATACGCAGTATTTT.

This clone has only a few counts. Other DNA sequences in the sample encode the same CDR3. This chain links TRBV30 with TRBJ2-7; 7 bases align to TRBD1. The CDR3 runs 14 residues. V dropped 0 bases and J dropped 4; count of bases not matched to a gene: 6. Germline CDR1 reads GTSNPN; CDR2 reads SVGIG (reference sequence). The CDR3, as DNA: TGTGCCTGGAGTGTTTCCGGGACAGCTTACGAGCAGTACTTC. Translated: CAWSVSGTAYEQYF.